This TCR beta chain appears in the sequencing data of a study of blood T cell repertoires in COVID-19. Overall study: Italy, Spain and the United States were the sources of the convalescent and acute COVID-19 samples.

The CDR3 is 13 amino acids. Trimming removed 0 bases at V and 1 base at J, with 4 bases between. Looked up from germline, CDR1 is SGHKS and CDR2 is YYEKEE (reference sequence). As originally analysed: Reference gene primer amplification yielded estimated nucleated cell counts. Sequencing was performed with immunoSEQ multiplex PCR; in TCRdb, only in-frame clones are kept and a portion is missing. V and J calls and clone size follow that table, whereas D and trimming were derived from the DNA. The repertoire includes roughly 100,000 clones, over 85% of them detected once, and approximately 2% sits in the top ten.

The V gene is TRBV5-5, the J gene TRBJ1-2, with unresolved D. The sequencing sample was made of peripheral blood. The source of this sequence is a woman in her 50s with COVID-19, enrolled during active disease. CDR3 sequence reads: CASSLGSNYGYTF. CDR3 nucleotides: TGTGCCAGCAGCTTGGGCAGTAACTATGGCTACACCTTC.